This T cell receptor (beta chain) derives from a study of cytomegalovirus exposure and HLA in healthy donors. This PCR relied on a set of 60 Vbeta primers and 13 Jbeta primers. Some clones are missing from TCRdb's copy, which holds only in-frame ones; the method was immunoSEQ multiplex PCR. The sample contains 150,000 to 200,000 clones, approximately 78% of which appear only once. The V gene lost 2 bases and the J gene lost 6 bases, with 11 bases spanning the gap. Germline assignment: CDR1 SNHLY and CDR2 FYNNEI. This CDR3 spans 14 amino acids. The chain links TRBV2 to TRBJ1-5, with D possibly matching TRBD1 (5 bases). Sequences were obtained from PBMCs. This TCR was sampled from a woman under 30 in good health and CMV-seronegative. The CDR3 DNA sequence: TGTGCCAGCAGTGAAATGACAGCTACTCAGCCCCAGCATTTT. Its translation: CASSEMTATQPQHF.